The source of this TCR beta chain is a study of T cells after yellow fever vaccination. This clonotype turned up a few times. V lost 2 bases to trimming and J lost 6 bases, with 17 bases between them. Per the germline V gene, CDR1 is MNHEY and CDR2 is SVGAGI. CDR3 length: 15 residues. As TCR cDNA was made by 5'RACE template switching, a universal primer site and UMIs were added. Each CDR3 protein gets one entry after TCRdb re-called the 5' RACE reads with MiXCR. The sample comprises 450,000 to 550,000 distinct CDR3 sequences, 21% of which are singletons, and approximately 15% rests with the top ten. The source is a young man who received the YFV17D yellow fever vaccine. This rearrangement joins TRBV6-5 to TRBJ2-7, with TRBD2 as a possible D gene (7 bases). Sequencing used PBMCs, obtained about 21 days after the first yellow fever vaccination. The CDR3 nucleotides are TGTGCCAGCAGTTACGTTGGGGGGGGCATAACCGAGCAGTACTTC. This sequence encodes CASSYVGGGITEQYF.